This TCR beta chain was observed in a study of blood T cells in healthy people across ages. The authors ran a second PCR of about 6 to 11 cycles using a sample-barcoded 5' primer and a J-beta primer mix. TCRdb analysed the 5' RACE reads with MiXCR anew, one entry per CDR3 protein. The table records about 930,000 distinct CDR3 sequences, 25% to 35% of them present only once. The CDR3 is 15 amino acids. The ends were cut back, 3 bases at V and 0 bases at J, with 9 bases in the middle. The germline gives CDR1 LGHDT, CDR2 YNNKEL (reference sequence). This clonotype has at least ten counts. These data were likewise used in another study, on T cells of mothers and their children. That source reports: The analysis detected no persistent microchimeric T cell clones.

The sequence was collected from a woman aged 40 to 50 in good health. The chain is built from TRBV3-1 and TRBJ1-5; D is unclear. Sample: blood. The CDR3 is CASSQGGISNQPQHF. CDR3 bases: TGTGCCAGCAGCCAGGGAGGAATTAGCAATCAGCCCCAGCATTTT. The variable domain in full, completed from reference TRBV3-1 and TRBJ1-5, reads DTAVSQTPKYLVTQMGNDKSIKCEQNLGHDTMYWYKQDSKKFLKIMFSYNNKELIINETVPNRFSPKSPDKAHLNLHINSLELGDSAVYFCASSQGGISNQPQHFGDGTRLSIL.